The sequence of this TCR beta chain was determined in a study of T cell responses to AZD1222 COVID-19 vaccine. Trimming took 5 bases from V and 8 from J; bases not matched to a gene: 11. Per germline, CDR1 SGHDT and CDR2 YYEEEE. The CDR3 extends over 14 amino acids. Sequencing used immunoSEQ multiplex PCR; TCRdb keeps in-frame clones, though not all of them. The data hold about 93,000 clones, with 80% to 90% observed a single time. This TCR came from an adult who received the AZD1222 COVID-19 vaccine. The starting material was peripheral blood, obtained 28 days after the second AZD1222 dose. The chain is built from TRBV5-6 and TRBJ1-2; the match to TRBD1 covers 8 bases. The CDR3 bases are TGTGCCAGCAGAGGGGCAGGGGGCGCTCAGGGCTACACCTTC. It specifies CASRGAGGAQGYTF.